Here is one T cell receptor beta chain with its context. Its matching antigen is unknown. This table comes from immunoSEQ multiplex PCR, and its TCRdb copy is limited to in-frame clones, with some not included. The sample lists 55,000 to 80,000 clones; 70% to 80% were seen once. The sort gate was single viable CD3+CD4+CD8-CD45RO+ cells for memory CD4+ T cells. The germline gives CDR1 SGHTA, CDR2 FQGNSA. The V and J ends lost 4 bases and 5 bases respectively, with 22 bases between them. This CDR3 contains 17 residues. This sample was included in a study of memory CD4+ T cells and cytomegalovirus serostatus. Across the study: Donors were healthy Belgian adults, several CMV seropositive and about two dozen seronegative.

The study, taken as a whole, reports: Repertoires predicted CMV serostatus with median bootstrapped AUC of 0.95.

Sequences were obtained from memory CD4+ T cells from blood. V gene TRBV7-2 combines with J gene TRBJ2-3; D is perhaps TRBD2 (6 bases). This TCR came from an adult in good health and CMV-seropositive. CDR3 loop: CASSSIRTTYGGDTQYF. In DNA, the CDR3 is TGTGCCAGCAGCTCCATCCGGACTACATATGGCGGAGATACGCAGTATTTT. The full variable domain, completed using reference TRBV7-2 and TRBJ2-3, is GAGVSQSPSNKVTEKGKDVELRCDPISGHTALYWYRQSLGQGLEFLIYFQGNSAPDKSGLPSDRFSAERTGGSVSTLTIQRTQQEDSAVYLCASSSIRTTYGGDTQYFGPGTRLTVL.